This T cell receptor (beta chain) was captured by sequencing in a study of shared clonotypes between healthy human individuals. The study, taken as a whole, reports: Non-shared clonotypes had lower generation probabilities than clonotypes shared by all four sorted-subset donors.

Per the germline V gene, CDR1 is MNHEY and CDR2 is SMNVEV (reference sequence). This CDR3 has 17 residues. The ends lost 3 bases at V and 0 bases at J; junction bases unmatched: 6. The authors' processing: In the immunoSEQ data, sequences were junction-only and lacked quality scores, so filtering differed. The protocol was immunoSEQ multiplex PCR, while the TCRdb copy is restricted to in-frame clones and leaves out a portion. The V and J calls and the clone size are those of that table, but D and trimming were determined from the DNA. Counted here are about 1.4 million clones, roughly 96% occurring once; the ten biggest clones make up over 1%. As to this clone: Its antigen is currently unknown.

CD4+ cells were split into CD45RA+ naive and CD45RA-negative memory subsets. Sequencing input: naive CD4+ T cells sorted from blood. Indicated subset: CD45RA+ positively selected. This clonotype originated in a man under 40 in good health. V is TRBV27 and J is TRBJ2-1; 9 nucleotides match TRBD2. The CDR3 spells CASSFFGLASSYNEQFF. The CDR3 region has the DNA TGTGCCAGCAGTTTTTTTGGACTAGCGAGCTCCTACAATGAGCAGTTCTTC.